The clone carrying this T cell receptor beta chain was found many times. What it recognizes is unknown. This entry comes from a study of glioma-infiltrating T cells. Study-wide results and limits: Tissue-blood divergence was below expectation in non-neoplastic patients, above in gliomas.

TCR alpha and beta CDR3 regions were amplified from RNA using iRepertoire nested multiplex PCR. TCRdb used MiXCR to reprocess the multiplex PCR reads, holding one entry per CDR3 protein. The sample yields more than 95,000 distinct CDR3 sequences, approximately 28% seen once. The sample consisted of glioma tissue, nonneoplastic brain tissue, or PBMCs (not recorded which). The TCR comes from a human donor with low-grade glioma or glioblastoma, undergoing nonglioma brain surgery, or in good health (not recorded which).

The chain's CDR3 is CASSPQGNGNTIYF. The CDR3 nucleotides are TGTGCCAGCAGCCCACAGGGGAACGGAAACACCATATATTTT. The V and J genes are TRBV2 and TRBJ1-3; 7 bases are shared with TRBD1. Germline V gene lookup returns CDR1 SNHLY and CDR2 FYNNEI. The CDR3 extends over 14 amino acids. The ends lost 6 bases at V and 4 bases at J; junction bases unmatched: 6. The variable domain in full, with the rest retrieved from reference TRBV2 and TRBJ1-3, is EPEVTQTPSHQVTQMGQEVILRCVPISNHLYFYWYRQILGQKVEFLVSFYNNEISEKSEIFDDQFSVERPDGSNFTLKIRSTKLEDSAMYFCASSPQGNGNTIYFGEGSWLTVV.